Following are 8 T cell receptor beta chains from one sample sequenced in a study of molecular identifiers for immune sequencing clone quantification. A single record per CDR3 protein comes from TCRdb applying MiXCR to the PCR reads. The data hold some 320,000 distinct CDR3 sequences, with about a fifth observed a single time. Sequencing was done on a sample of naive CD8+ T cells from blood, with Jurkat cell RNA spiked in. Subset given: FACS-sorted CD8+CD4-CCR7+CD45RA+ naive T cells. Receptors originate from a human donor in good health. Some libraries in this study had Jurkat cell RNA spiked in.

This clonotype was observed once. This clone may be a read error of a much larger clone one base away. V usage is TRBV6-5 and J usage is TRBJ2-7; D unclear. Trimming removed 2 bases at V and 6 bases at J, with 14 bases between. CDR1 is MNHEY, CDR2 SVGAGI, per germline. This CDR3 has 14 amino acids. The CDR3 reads CASSYPTSIGEQYF. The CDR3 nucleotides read TGTGCCAGCAGTTACCCGACGTCTATCGGCGAGCAGTACTTC.

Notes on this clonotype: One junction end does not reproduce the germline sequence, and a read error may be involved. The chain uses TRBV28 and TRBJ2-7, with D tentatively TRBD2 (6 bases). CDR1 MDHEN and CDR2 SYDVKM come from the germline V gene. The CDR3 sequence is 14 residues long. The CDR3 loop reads CASSDIRPGDEQCF. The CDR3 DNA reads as TGTGCCAGCAGCGACATTCGCCCGGGGGACGAGCAGTGCTTC.

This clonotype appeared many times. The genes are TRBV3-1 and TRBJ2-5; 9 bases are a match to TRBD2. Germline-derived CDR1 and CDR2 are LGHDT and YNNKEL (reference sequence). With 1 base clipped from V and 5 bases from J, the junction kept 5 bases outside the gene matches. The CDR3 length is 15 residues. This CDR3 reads CASSQVIAGVETQYF. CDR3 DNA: TGTGCCAGCAGCCAAGTAATAGCGGGGGTGGAGACCCAGTACTTC.

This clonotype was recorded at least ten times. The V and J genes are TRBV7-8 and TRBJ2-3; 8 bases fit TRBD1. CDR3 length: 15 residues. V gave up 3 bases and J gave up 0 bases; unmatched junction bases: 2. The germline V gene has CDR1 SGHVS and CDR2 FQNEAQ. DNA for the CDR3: TGTGCCAGCAGCTTGTGGACAGGGAGCACAGATACGCAGTATTTT. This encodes CASSLWTGSTDTQYF.

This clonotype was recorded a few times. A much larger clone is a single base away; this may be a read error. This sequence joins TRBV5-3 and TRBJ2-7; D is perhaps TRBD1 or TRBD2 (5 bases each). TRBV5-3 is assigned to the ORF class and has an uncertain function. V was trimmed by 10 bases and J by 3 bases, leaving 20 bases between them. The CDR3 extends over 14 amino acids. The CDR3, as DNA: TGTGCCGGCAGCTCCACCCTGGGGGACTACGAGCAGTACTTC. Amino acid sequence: CAGSSTLGDYEQYF.

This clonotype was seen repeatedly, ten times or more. CDR3 sequence (DNA): TGTGCCAGCAGGAGTTTGACAGGGGTCAGCCAGCCCCAGCATTTT. Translating it yields CASRSLTGVSQPQHF. The chain is built from TRBV2 and TRBJ1-5; TRBD1 aligns across 8 bases. CDR3 length equals 15 residues. CDR1 is SNHLY, CDR2 FYNNEI, per germline. With 6 bases clipped from V and 7 bases from J, the junction kept 11 bases outside the gene matches.

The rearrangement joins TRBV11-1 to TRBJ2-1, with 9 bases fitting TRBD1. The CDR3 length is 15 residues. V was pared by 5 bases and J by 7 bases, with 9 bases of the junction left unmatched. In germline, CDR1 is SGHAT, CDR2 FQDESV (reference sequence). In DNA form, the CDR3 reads TGTGCCAGCAGCATTTCCGGGACAGGGAGAAATGAGCAGTTCTTC. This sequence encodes CASSISGTGRNEQFF.

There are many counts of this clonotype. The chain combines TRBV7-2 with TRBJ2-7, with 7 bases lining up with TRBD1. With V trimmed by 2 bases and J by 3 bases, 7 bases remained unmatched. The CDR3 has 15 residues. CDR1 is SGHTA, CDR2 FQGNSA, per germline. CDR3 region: CASSLWTGLNYEQYF. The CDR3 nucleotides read TGTGCCAGCAGCTTATGGACAGGTCTGAACTACGAGCAGTACTTC.